Shown below are 26 T cell receptor beta chains from a single sample sequenced in a study of technical replicates of blood from a handful of donors. Clones were read by immunoSEQ multiplex PCR, and TCRdb kept only the in-frame ones, dropping some. There are 74,000 or so clones in the sample; about 96% occur only once, and approximately 0.3% lies in the top ten. Sequenced material: T cells isolated from PBMCs. These receptors all stem from a human donor in good health.

The CDR3 is CASSVQGVSTDTQYF. In DNA form, the CDR3 reads TGTGCCAGCAGCGTACAGGGGGTATCAACAGATACGCAGTATTTT. The rearrangement links TRBV9 to TRBJ2-3; the match to TRBD1 covers 7 bases. J lost 3 bases, V lost 1 base, and 5 bases had no gene match. Germline V gives CDR1 SGDLS, CDR2 YYNGEE. CDR3 size: 15 residues.

This chain connects TRBV7-9 to TRBJ1-5, with a weak D call TRBD1 (6 bases). The CDR3 runs 14 residues. Germline V gene lookup returns CDR1 SEHNR and CDR2 FQNEAQ (reference sequence). V lost 5 bases to trimming and J lost 4 bases, with 12 bases between them. The CDR3 here is CASSVGTLNQPQHF. CDR3 in DNA: TGTGCCAGCAGCGTGGGGACATTAAATCAGCCCCAGCATTTT.

This chain joins TRBV20-1 and TRBJ2-5; possibly TRBD1 for D (5 bases). The CDR3 totals 11 residues. Trimming took 5 bases from V and 4 from J, leaving 8 bases between them. Per germline, CDR1 DFQATT and CDR2 SNEGSKA (reference sequence). DNA of the CDR3: TGCAGTGCTTTAAGGGGAGAGACCCAGTACTTC. Translated, it gives CSALRGETQYF.

J is TRBJ2-6 and V is TRBV11-2; D gene uncertain. This CDR3 contains 14 residues. V was pared by 10 bases and J by 0 bases, with 10 bases between. The germline V gene has CDR1 SGHAT and CDR2 FQNNGV. The CDR3 protein is CAISTVSGANVLTF. The CDR3 region has the DNA TGTGCCATCTCTACAGTCTCTGGGGCCAACGTCCTGACTTTC.

The V and J genes are TRBV11-2 and TRBJ1-2, with 7 bases aligning to TRBD1. J gave up 5 bases and V 5 bases, and 8 bases lay outside the gene matches. CDR1 is SGHAT and CDR2 is FQNNGV in the germline V gene. The CDR3 is 14 residues long. The CDR3 sequence is CASSTGTVFYGYTF. The CDR3 DNA reads TGTGCCAGCAGCACCGGGACAGTTTTTTATGGCTACACCTTC.

This chain joins TRBV27 and TRBJ2-6; D perhaps matches TRBD2 (5 bases). CDR1 is MNHEY and CDR2 is SMNVEV in the germline V gene (reference sequence). V was trimmed by 5 bases and J by 0 bases, leaving 17 bases between them. This CDR3 is 18 amino acids long. CDR3 region: CASSPRTGISSGANVLTF. CDR3 coding DNA: TGTGCCAGCAGTCCGCGGACCGGGATTAGCTCTGGGGCCAACGTCCTGACTTTC.

This clone has just one count. This rearrangement joins TRBV10-3 to TRBJ1-1, with a tentative D call TRBD1 (6 bases). CDR1 is ENHRY and CDR2 is SYGVKD in the germline V gene. V shed 11 bases and J shed 1 base, with 20 bases lying between them. This CDR3 is 15 amino acids long. DNA of the CDR3: TGTGCCCTACGGGCTGCAGGGGAGGGGAACACTGAAGCTTTCTTT. It yields the protein CALRAAGEGNTEAFF.

The V call is TRBV14, the J call TRBJ2-7; the match to TRBD1 covers 8 bases. J was trimmed by 3 bases and V by 10 bases; bases with no gene match: 8. Germline assignment: CDR1 SGHDN and CDR2 FVKESK. The CDR3 spans 13 residues. For the CDR3, the DNA is TGTGCCATACAGGACAGGGTGGGCTACGAGCAGTACTTC. Translating it yields CAIQDRVGYEQYF.

V usage is TRBV27 and J usage is TRBJ2-4; TRBD1 matches at 12 bases. The CDR3 sequence is 14 residues long. Germline V gene lookup returns CDR1 MNHEY and CDR2 SMNVEV (reference sequence). Trimming cost V 5 bases and J 7 bases; bases outside gene matches: 3. CDR3 protein: CASSLGTGGNIQYF. CDR3 DNA sequence: TGTGCCAGCAGTCTGGGGACAGGGGGCAACATTCAGTACTTC.

The chain combines TRBV27 with TRBJ2-7, with D possibly being TRBD1 (5 bases). In germline, CDR1 is MNHEY, CDR2 SMNVEV (reference sequence). CDR3 length equals 15 residues. Trimming took 6 bases from V and 0 from J, leaving 15 bases between them. For the CDR3, the DNA is TGTGCCAGCAGACCTCGTAGACAGTCCTCCTACGAGCAGTACTTC. Amino acids: CASRPRRQSSYEQYF.

This clone has more than one count but fewer than ten. This chain joins TRBV7-9 and TRBJ1-1; D might be TRBD1 (6 bases). V lost 0 bases to trimming and J lost 10 bases, with 15 bases between them. In germline, CDR1 is SEHNR, CDR2 FQNEAQ (reference sequence). The CDR3 loop spans 14 amino acids. The CDR3 reads CASSLAGAKGGAFF. The DNA for the CDR3 is TGTGCCAGCAGCTTAGCAGGGGCCAAAGGGGGAGCTTTCTTT.

CDR3 residues: CSVADRGDGNEQFF. The CDR3 DNA reads TGCAGCGTTGCGGACAGGGGAGACGGCAATGAGCAGTTCTTC. V is TRBV29-1 and J is TRBJ2-1; 9 nucleotides match TRBD1. J was trimmed by 6 bases and V by 4 bases; bases with no gene match: 7. Germline-derived CDR1 and CDR2 are SQVTM and ANQGSEA. The CDR3 is 14 residues long.

The chain combines TRBV27 with TRBJ2-2; tentatively, D is TRBD2 (5 bases). CDR3 size: 16 residues. From germline, CDR1 is MNHEY and CDR2 SMNVEV (reference sequence). V lost 5 bases and J 0 bases, leaving 13 bases between the germline ends. CDR3: CASSLDRGPNTGELFF. The CDR3, as DNA: TGTGCCAGCAGTCTAGACCGGGGTCCGAACACCGGGGAGCTGTTTTTT.

CDR3 sequence: CSVGAGMNTEAFF. DNA of the CDR3: TGCAGCGTTGGCGCAGGGATGAACACTGAAGCTTTCTTT. The gene calls are TRBV29-1 and TRBJ1-1, with D maybe TRBD1 (5 bases). There are 13 residues in the CDR3. Germline values: CDR1 SQVTM, CDR2 ANQGSEA. The V end was cut by 4 bases, the J end by 0 bases, with 9 bases between. Filled out from reference TRBV29-1 and TRBJ1-1, the complete variable domain reads SAVISQKPSRDICQRGTSLTIQCQVDSQVTMMFWYRQQPGQSLTLIATANQGSEATYESGFVIDKFPISRPNLTFSTLTVSNMSPEDSSIYLCSVGAGMNTEAFFGQGTRLTVV.

The chain joins TRBV6-5 to TRBJ1-1, with D perhaps matching TRBD1 (5 bases). CDR1 is MNHEY and CDR2 is SVGAGI in the germline V gene. The CDR3 is 14 residues long. Trimming removed 2 bases from V and 2 bases from J, with 9 bases in between. CDR3 coding DNA: TGTGCCAGCAGTTACGACGGGGGTAACACTGAAGCTTTCTTT. Amino acids: CASSYDGGNTEAFF.

The J gene is TRBJ2-5, the V gene TRBV6-5; weak D call: TRBD1 (6 bases). CDR3 length: 15 residues. The V gene's germline CDR1 is MNHEY and CDR2 SVGAGI. V was clipped by 7 bases and J by 3 bases, with 18 bases between them. This CDR3 is CASTSSSGVEETQYF. In DNA, the CDR3 is TGTGCCAGCACTAGCTCCTCAGGGGTCGAAGAGACCCAGTACTTC.

The rearrangement joins TRBV18 to TRBJ2-5; 9 positions agree with TRBD1. The CDR3 covers 19 residues. The germline V gene encodes CDR1 KGHSH and CDR2 LQKENI. V lost 1 base to trimming and J lost 5 bases; unmatched junction nucleotides: 17. The CDR3 here is CASSPQRRARDREEETQYF. The CDR3 region has the DNA TGTGCCAGCTCACCACAAAGGCGGGCCCGGGACAGGGAGGAGGAGACCCAGTACTTC.

This chain joins TRBV30 and TRBJ1-1; a possible D gene is TRBD1 (5 bases). Germline CDR1 is GTSNPN and CDR2 is SVGIG (reference sequence). V shed 8 bases and J shed 6 bases, with 16 bases lying between them. CDR3 length: 12 amino acids. The CDR3 nucleotides read TGTGCCGGGACCCCTAGCAGCGCTGAAGCTTTCTTT. Protein sequence: CAGTPSSAEAFF.

CDR3 bases: TGTGCCAGCAGCCAAGAGGTCGGGATCTGGAACACTGAAGCTTTCTTT. Protein sequence: CASSQEVGIWNTEAFF. The chain employs TRBV4-2 and TRBJ1-1; D not certain. There are 16 residues in the CDR3. V was shortened by 0 bases and J by 1 base, with 12 bases between the two germline ends. Germline CDR1 is LGHNA and CDR2 is YNFKEQ.

The chain is built from TRBV6-5 and TRBJ2-1, with D tentatively TRBD2 (6 bases). Looked up from germline, CDR1 is MNHEY and CDR2 is SVGAGI. The CDR3 consists of 15 residues. V was cut by 3 bases and J by 0 bases, with 9 bases left in between. CDR3 region: CASSYVRDSYNEQFF. The CDR3 DNA is TGTGCCAGCAGTTATGTGCGGGACTCCTACAATGAGCAGTTCTTC.

The chain recombines TRBV6-5 with TRBJ1-1; tentatively, D is TRBD1 (5 bases). Trimming took off 5 bases at V and 2 bases at J, with 12 bases between the two ends. Looked up from germline, CDR1 is MNHEY and CDR2 is SVGAGI. This CDR3 has 14 residues. CDR3: CASSPDTLNTEAFF. The CDR3 region has the DNA TGTGCCAGCAGTCCGGACACGCTAAACACTGAAGCTTTCTTT.

CDR3 loop: CATSRDLQGMGYGYTF. CDR3 bases: TGTGCCACCAGCAGAGATCTTCAGGGTATGGGATATGGCTACACCTTC. The chain links TRBV15 to TRBJ1-2, with a weak D call TRBD1 (5 bases). This CDR3 comprises 16 residues. V lost 0 bases and J 5 bases, leaving 16 bases between the germline ends. The germline CDR1 and CDR2 sequences are LNHNV and YYDKDF (reference sequence).

The chain carries TRBV2 and TRBJ2-5; 7 bases agree with TRBD1. The CDR3 has 14 residues. The germline V gene has CDR1 SNHLY and CDR2 FYNNEI. The V segment lost 6 bases and the J segment 5 bases; nucleotides outside the gene matches: 9. CDR3 DNA sequence: TGTGCCAGCAGAAACAGGGGAGCAAGGGAGACCCAGTACTTC. Protein: CASRNRGARETQYF.

This sequence joins TRBV9 and TRBJ2-3; no reliable D call. Germline V gene data show CDR1 as SGDLS and CDR2 as YYNGEE. V shed 3 bases and J shed 3 bases, with 5 bases lying between them. This CDR3 comprises 12 residues. CDR3 region: CASSAETDTQYF. Written as DNA, the CDR3 is TGTGCCAGCAGCGCAGAAACAGATACGCAGTATTTT. The complete variable domain, with remaining parts taken from reference TRBV9 and TRBJ2-3, reads DSGVTQTPKHLITATGQRVTLRCSPRSGDLSVYWYQQSLDQGLQFLIQYYNGEERAKGNILERFSAQQFPDLHSELNLSSLELGDSALYFCASSAETDTQYFGPGTRLTVL.

This clone was seen a single time. At one end the junction does not follow the germline gene, possibly because of a read error. This sequence joins TRBV13 and TRBJ1-4; D unresolved. Per germline, CDR1 PRHDT and CDR2 FYEKMQ (reference sequence). This CDR3 region has 14 residues. The CDR3 nucleotides are TGTGCAAGCAGCTTAATGAGCGGTGATGAAAAACTGTTTTTT. Its translation is CASSLMSGDEKLFF.

The rearrangement links TRBV28 to TRBJ2-5, with D possibly matching TRBD2 (7 bases). Germline V gene lookup returns CDR1 MDHEN and CDR2 SYDVKM. CDR3 length: 18 residues. V lost 6 bases, J lost 10 bases, and 33 bases lay in between. CDR3 protein: CASSPIGGGLLIEEDQYF. As DNA, the CDR3 is TGTGCCAGCAGCCCCATAGGGGGGGGACTCCTCATAGAAGAGGACCAGTACTTC.